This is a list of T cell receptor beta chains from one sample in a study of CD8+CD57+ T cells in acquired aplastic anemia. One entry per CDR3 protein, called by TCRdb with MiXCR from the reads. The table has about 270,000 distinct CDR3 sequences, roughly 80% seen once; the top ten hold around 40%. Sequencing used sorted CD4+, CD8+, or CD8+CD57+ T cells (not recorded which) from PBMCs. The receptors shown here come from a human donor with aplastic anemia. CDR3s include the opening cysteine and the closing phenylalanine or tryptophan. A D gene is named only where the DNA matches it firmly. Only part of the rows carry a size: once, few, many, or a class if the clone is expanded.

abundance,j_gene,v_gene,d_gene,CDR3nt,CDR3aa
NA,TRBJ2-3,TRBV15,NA,TGTGCCACCAGGAGGGGCGCTAGCACAGATACGCAGTATTTT,CATRRGASTDTQYF
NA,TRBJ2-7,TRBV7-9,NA,TGTGCCAGCAGCGGCCGGGTCCTGGCCTACGAGCAGTACTTC,CASSGRVLAYEQYF
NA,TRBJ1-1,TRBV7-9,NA,TGTGCCAGCAGCTTTGAAAGGAGCGGGGGCACTGATGCTTTCTTT,CASSFERSGGTDAFF
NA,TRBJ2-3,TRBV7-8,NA,TGTGCCAGCAGCCTACTAACAAGGGGTGAGCAGTATTTT,CASSLLTRGEQYF
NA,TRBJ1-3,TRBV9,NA,TGTGCCAGCAGCAGACAGAGTCATAATTCACCCCTCATATATTTT,CASSRQSHNSPLIYF
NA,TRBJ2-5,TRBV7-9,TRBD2,TGTGCCAGCAGCTCTCAAAGGAGCGGGGGGGAGAACCAGTACTTC,CASSSQRSGGENQYF
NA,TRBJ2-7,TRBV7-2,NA,TGTGCCAGCAGCTTACGGGGAGGACCCGACGCGCAGTACTTC,CASSLRGGPDAQYF
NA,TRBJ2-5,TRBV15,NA,TGTGCCACCAGCAGAGCCACAGTGCAAGAGACCCAGTACTTC,CATSRATVQETQYF
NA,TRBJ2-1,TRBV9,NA,TGTGCCAGCAGCGTATACCAGAACTCCTACAATGAGCATGAGCAGTTCTTC,CASSVYQNSYNEHEQFF
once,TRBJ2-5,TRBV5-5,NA,TGTGCCAGCAGCTGTGCTAGTGAGCAAGAGACCCAGTACTTC,CASSCASEQETQYF
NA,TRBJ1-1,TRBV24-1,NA,TGTGCCACCAGTGAGTATGAAGCGAACACTGAAGCTTTCTTT,CATSEYEANTEAFF